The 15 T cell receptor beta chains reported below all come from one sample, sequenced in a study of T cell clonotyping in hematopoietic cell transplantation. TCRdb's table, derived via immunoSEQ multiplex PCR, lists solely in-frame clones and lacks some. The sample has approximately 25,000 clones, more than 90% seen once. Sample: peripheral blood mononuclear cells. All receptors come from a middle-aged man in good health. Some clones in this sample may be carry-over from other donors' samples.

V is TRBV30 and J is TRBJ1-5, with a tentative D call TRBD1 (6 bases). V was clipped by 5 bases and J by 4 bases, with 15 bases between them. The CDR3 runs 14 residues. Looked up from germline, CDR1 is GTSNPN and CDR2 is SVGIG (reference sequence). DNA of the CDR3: TGTGCCTGGTCTAGCTGGACAGAGAATCAGCCCCAGCATTTT. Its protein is CAWSSWTENQPQHF.

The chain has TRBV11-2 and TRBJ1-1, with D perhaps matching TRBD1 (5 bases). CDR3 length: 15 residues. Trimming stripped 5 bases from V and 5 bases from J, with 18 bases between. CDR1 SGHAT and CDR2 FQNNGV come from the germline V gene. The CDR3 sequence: CASSPDTGLRTEAFF. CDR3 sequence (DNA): TGTGCCAGCAGCCCAGATACGGGACTACGTACTGAAGCTTTCTTT.

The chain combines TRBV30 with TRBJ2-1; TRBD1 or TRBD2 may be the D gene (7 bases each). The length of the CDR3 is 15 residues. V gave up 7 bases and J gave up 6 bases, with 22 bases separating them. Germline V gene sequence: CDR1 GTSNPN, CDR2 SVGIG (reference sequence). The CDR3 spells CAYLRGSGDCNEQFF. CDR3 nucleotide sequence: TGTGCCTACCTCAGGGGGAGCGGGGACTGCAATGAGCAGTTCTTC.

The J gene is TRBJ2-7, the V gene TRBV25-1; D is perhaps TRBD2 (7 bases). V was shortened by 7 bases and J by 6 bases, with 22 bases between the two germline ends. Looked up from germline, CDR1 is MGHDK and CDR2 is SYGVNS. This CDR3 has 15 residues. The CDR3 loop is CASTPGGAPRSEQYF. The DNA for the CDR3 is TGTGCCAGCACCCCTGGGGGGGCCCCGCGAAGCGAGCAGTACTTC.

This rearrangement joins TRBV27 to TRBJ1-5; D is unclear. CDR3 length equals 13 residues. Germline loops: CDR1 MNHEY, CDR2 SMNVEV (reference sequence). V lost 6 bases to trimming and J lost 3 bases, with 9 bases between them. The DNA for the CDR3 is TGTGCCAGCAGGCCTACAATCAATCAGCCCCAGCATTTT. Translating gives CASRPTINQPQHF.

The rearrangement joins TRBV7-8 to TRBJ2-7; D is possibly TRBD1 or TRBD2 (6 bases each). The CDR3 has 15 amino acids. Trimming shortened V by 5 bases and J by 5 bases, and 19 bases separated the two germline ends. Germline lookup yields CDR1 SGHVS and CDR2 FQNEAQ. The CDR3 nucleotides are TGTGCCAGCAGCCAAGTGGGGGGCATCAAAAACGAGCAGTACTTC. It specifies CASSQVGGIKNEQYF.

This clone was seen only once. The chain's CDR3 is CASSLANRANTEAFF. CDR3 nucleotides: TGTGCCAGCAGCTTAGCGAACAGGGCAAACACTGAAGCTTTCTTT. The chain couples TRBV7-2 to TRBJ1-1, with D possibly being TRBD1 (6 bases). Germline V gene sequence: CDR1 SGHTA, CDR2 FQGNSA. V gave up 0 bases and J gave up 2 bases, with 10 bases separating them. The CDR3 runs 15 residues.

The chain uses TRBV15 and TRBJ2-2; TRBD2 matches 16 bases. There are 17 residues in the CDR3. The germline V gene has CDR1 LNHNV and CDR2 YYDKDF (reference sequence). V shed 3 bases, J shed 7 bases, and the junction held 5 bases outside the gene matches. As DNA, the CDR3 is TGTGCCACCAGCAGGGGACTAGCGGGGGGGCGAAACGGGGAGCTGTTTTTT. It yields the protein CATSRGLAGGRNGELFF.

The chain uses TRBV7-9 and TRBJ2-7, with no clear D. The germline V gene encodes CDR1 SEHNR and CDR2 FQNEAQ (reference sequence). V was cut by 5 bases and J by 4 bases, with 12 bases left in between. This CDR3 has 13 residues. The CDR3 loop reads CASSGRQPYEQYF. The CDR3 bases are TGTGCCAGCAGCGGTCGGCAGCCATACGAGCAGTACTTC.

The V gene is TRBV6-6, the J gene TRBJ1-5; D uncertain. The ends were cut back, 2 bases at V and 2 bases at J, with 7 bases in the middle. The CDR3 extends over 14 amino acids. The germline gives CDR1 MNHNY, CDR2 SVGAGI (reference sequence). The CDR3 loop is CASSYEYRNQPQHF. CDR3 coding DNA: TGTGCCAGCAGTTACGAATATCGCAATCAGCCCCAGCATTTT.

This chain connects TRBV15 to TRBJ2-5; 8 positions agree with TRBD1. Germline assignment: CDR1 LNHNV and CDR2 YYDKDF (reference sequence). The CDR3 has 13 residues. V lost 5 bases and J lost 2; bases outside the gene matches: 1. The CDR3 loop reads CATSRDRQETQYF. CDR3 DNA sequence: TGTGCCACCAGCCGGGACAGGCAAGAGACCCAGTACTTC.

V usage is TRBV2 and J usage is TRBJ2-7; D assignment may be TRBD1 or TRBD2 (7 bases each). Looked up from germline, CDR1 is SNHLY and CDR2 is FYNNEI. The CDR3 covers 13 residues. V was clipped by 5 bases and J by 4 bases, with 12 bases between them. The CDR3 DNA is TGTGCCAGCAGTTCCCAGGGGGGGTACGAGCAGTACTTC. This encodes CASSSQGGYEQYF.

CDR3 protein: CASSYGGGAYEQYF. The CDR3, as DNA: TGTGCCAGCAGCTACGGCGGGGGGGCTTACGAGCAGTACTTC. The chain employs TRBV7-2 and TRBJ2-7; the match to TRBD2 covers 9 bases. In germline, CDR1 is SGHTA, CDR2 FQGNSA. This CDR3 is built from 14 residues. The V segment lost 4 bases and the J segment 4 bases; nucleotides outside the gene matches: 5.

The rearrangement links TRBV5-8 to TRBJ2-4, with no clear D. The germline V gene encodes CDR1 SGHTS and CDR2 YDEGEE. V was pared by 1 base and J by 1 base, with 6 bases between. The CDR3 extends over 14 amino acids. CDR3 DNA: TGTGCCAGCAGCTTGACTGGGGCCAAAAACATTCAGTACTTC. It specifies CASSLTGAKNIQYF. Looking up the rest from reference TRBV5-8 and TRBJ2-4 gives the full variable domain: EAGVTQSPTHLIKTRGQQATLRCSPISGHTSVYWYQQALGLGLQFLLWYDEGEERNRGNFPPRFSGRQFPNYSSELNVNALELEDSALYLCASSLTGAKNIQYFGAGTRLSVL.

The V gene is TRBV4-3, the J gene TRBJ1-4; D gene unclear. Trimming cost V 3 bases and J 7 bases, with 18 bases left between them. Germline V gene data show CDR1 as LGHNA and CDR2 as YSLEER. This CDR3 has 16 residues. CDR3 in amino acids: CASSQEDRPKAEKLFF. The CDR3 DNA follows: TGCGCCAGCAGCCAGGAGGACCGGCCGAAGGCTGAAAAACTGTTTTTT.